The clone carrying this T cell receptor (beta chain) was detected only a few times. The data were taken from a study of blood T cell repertoires in COVID-19. This table comes from immunoSEQ multiplex PCR, and its TCRdb copy is limited to in-frame clones, with some not included. The sample contains 250,000 to 350,000 clones, about 90% of which appear only once. This clonotype was obtained from a woman aged 25 to 39 with COVID-19, enrolled during active disease. The sample consisted of peripheral blood.

CDR3 residues: CASSESGTIQYF. CDR3 DNA: TGTGCCAGCAGTGAATCAGGGACAATTCAGTACTTC. The V gene is TRBV25-1, the J gene TRBJ2-4, with D maybe TRBD1 (6 bases). V shed 1 base and J shed 10 bases, with 8 bases lying between them. The germline CDR1 and CDR2 sequences are MGHDK and SYGVNS. The CDR3 consists of 12 residues.